Listed below are T cell receptor beta chains from one sample, sequenced in a study of radiation and T cells in renal cell carcinoma. Assay: immunoSEQ multiplex PCR; the TCRdb copy retains only in-frame clones and omits some. The sample contains 120,000 to 150,000 clones, 75% to 90% of which appear only once. The sample in question was blood, obtained from a patient whose treatment included radiotherapy and nephrectomy. These receptors all stem from a woman aged 50 to 65 with renal cell carcinoma. CDR3s include the opening cysteine and the closing phenylalanine or tryptophan. The D gene is left open where the match is weak. The size field is filled for only some rows; it gives once, few, many or a size class.

TRBJ2-7 - TRBV5-4 TRBD1 TGTGCCAGCAGCCCGGACAGGGGGTACGAGCAGTACTTC CASSPDRGYEQYF
TRBJ2-5 - TRBV7-2 - TGTGCCAGCTGCTCCAACCAAGAGACCCAGTACTTC CASCSNQETQYF
TRBJ2-5 - TRBV6-1 - TGTGCCAGCAGTGAAGGATGGGGTGGGGGGTACTTC CASSEGWGGGYF
TRBJ2-2 - TRBV6-5 TRBD2 TGTGCCAGCAGTTATCTGGGACTAGCGGGGTCCGGGGAGCTGTTTTTT CASSYLGLAGSGELFF
TRBJ2-5 - TRBV4-1 TRBD2 TGCGCCAGCAGCCTCACCGGGACTAGCGGGAATGGACAGACCCAGTACTTC CASSLTGTSGNGQTQYF
TRBJ2-3 - TRBV11-2 TRBD2 TGTGCCAGCAGTTTTAGTACTAGCGGGGGGCGGTCGTATTTT CASSFSTSGGRSYF
TRBJ1-2 - TRBV5-4 - TGTGCCAGCAGCTTGGGGGGGGCGCAGAGCTATGGCTACACCTTC CASSLGGAQSYGYTF
TRBJ2-7 - TRBV6-1 - TGTGCCAGCAGTGAAGAGGGCCGACCTAAGGCCGAGCAGTACTTC CASSEEGRPKAEQYF
TRBJ2-7 - TRBV20-1 - TGCAGTGCTAGAGTCAAGGACGAGCAGTACTTC CSARVKDEQYF
TRBJ1-1 few TRBV9 - TGTGCCAGCAGCGCAACGGGGACCATTTCAGGGAGCACTGAAGCTTTCTTT CASSATGTISGSTEAFF
TRBJ2-5 - TRBV5-1 - TGCGCCAGCAGCTTGGCCTATAAAGATCAAGAGACCCAGTACTTC CASSLAYKDQETQYF
TRBJ2-6 - TRBV5-5 TRBD1 TGTGCCAGCGGGGGACAGCGGACCTCTGGGGCCAACGTCCTGACTTTC CASGGQRTSGANVLTF
TRBJ1-1 - TRBV6-4 - TGTGCCAGCACCCAGACAGGAGTTGACACTGAAGCTTTCTTT CASTQTGVDTEAFF
TRBJ1-5 - TRBV4-3 - TGCGCCAGCAGCCAAGATGGGCAAGGGGACAATCAGCCCCAGCATTTT CASSQDGQGDNQPQHF
TRBJ1-2 - TRBV15 - TGTGCCACCAGCAGAGATTTCAGTGGCTACACCTTC CATSRDFSGYTF
TRBJ2-4 - TRBV28 TRBD1 TGTGCCAGCAGCTCCGGGACAGGGATGAGAGACATTCAGTACTTC CASSSGTGMRDIQYF
TRBJ2-7 - TRBV10-3 - TGTGCCATCAGTGAGTCGCTCCAAGGGGAGCAGTACTTC CAISESLQGEQYF
TRBJ1-4 - TRBV19 TRBD1 TGTGCCAGTAGTAGATTGGACAGGGCAACTAATGAAAAACTGTTTTTT CASSRLDRATNEKLFF
TRBJ2-2 few TRBV5-1 TRBD1 TGCGCCAGCAGCTTGGGACAGGGGGCCAGCACCGGGGAGCTGTTTTTT CASSLGQGASTGELFF
TRBJ2-3 - TRBV7-9 - TGTGCCAGCAGCCCAAGGAGGGGGGAGGCAGATACGCAGTATTTT CASSPRRGEADTQYF
TRBJ1-4 few TRBV5-5 - TGTGCCAGCAGCCAAACAGGGGAAAAACTGTTTTTT CASSQTGEKLFF
TRBJ2-2 - TRBV19 - TGTGCCAGTAGTAGGGCGGGGATGGCCGGGGAGCTGTTTTTT CASSRAGMAGELFF
TRBJ2-7 - TRBV6-6 - TGTGCCAGCAGTTACCGGGGTGACGGTTCCTACGAGCAGTACTTC CASSYRGDGSYEQYF
TRBJ1-4 - TRBV5-1 TRBD1 TGCGCCAGCAGCCCTGGACAGGGTAATGAAAAACTGTTTTTT CASSPGQGNEKLFF
TRBJ1-1 once TRBV7-2 TRBD1 TGTGCCAGCAGCTTTACCGGGACAGGGGTCACTGAAGCTTTCTTT CASSFTGTGVTEAFF
TRBJ2-3 - TRBV7-2 - TGTGCCAGCAGCTTAGTGGCGGGGCCGGGCACAGATACGCAGTATTTT CASSLVAGPGTDTQYF
TRBJ2-1 once TRBV10-2 - TGCGCCAGCAGTGAGGGACAGTACAATGAGCAGTTCTTC CASSEGQYNEQFF
TRBJ2-1 - TRBV30 - TGTGCCTGGAGAAGGGGCAATGAGCAGTTCTTC CAWRRGNEQFF
TRBJ1-1 few TRBV9 TRBD1 TGTGCCAGCAGCCCCTTTACCCCAGGGGGGATGAACACTGAAGCTTTCTTT CASSPFTPGGMNTEAFF
TRBJ2-2 - TRBV7-2 TRBD2 TGTGCCAGCAGCTTAGTTAGCGGGGAAAACACCGGGGAGCTGTTTTTT CASSLVSGENTGELFF
TRBJ2-3 once TRBV18 - TGTGCCAGCTCACCGGGGGGTCGGACAGATACGCAGTATTTT CASSPGGRTDTQYF
TRBJ1-1 - TRBV6-1 - TGTGCCAGCCCGCCACCCATACAGGGGAACACTGAAGCTTTCTTT CASPPPIQGNTEAFF
TRBJ2-5 - TRBV19 - TGTGCCAGTAGTATGTCAGGGGTTGAGACCCAGTACTTC CASSMSGVETQYF